This record looks at one T cell receptor beta chain sequence and its context. Only in-frame clones appear in the TCRdb table, and some are missing; sequencing was by immunoSEQ multiplex PCR. The table includes about 200,000 clones, about nine tenths detected once. J was trimmed by 0 bases and V by 3 bases; bases with no gene match: 5. The CDR3 runs 15 residues. Germline V gene lookup returns CDR1 DFQATT and CDR2 SNEGSKA (reference sequence). This sample is part of a study of blood T cell repertoires in COVID-19. About the study: Spain, Italy and the United States supplied samples that represented acute and convalescent COVID-19.

The gene calls are TRBV20-1 and TRBJ2-7; 10 bases fit TRBD2. Material: PBMCs or T cells enriched from blood (not recorded which). The clonotype originates from a young woman who had recovered from COVID-19. The CDR3 coding sequence is TGCAGTGCTAGTAGGGGACTAGCGAACTCCTACGAGCAGTACTTC. Amino acid sequence: CSASRGLANSYEQYF.